The T cell receptor (beta chain) described here comes from a study of blood T cell repertoires in COVID-19. About the research overall: Spain, Italy and the United States supplied samples that represented acute and convalescent COVID-19. From T cells, B-cell-depleted T cells, or PBMCs came the material, which was cDNA or gDNA.

The V end was cut by 2 bases, the J end by 8 bases, with 12 bases between. This CDR3 comprises 12 residues. The V gene's germline CDR1 is GTSNPN and CDR2 SVGIG (reference sequence). TCRdb's copy holds only in-frame clones and misses some; the assay was immunoSEQ multiplex PCR. This table holds about 380,000 clones, 90% found once. The chain employs TRBV30 and TRBJ1-2; D possibly corresponds to TRBD1 (6 bases). The sample consisted of peripheral blood. The origin of this receptor is a man aged 18-30 years with active or convalescent COVID-19. CDR3 protein: CAWSYSTGGYTF. DNA for the CDR3: TGTGCCTGGAGTTACTCCACAGGGGGCTACACCTTC.